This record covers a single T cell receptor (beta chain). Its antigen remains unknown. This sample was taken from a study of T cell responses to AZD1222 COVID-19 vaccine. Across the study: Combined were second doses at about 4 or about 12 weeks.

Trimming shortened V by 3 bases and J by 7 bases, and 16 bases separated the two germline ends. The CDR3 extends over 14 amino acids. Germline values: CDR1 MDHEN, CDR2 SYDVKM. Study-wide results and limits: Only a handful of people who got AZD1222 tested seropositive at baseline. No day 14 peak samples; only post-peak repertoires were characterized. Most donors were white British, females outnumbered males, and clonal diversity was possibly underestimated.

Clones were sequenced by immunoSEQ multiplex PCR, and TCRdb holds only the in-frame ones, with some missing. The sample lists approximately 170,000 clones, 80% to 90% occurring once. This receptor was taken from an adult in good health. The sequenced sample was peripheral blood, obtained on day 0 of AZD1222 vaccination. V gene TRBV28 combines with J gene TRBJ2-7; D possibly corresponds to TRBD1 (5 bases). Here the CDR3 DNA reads TGTGCCAGCAGTTTCCCGACAGAAGGCCTGGAGCAGTACTTC. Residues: CASSFPTEGLEQYF.